This T cell receptor (beta chain) appears in the sequencing data of a study of blood T cell repertoires in COVID-19. On the study more broadly: Both acute and convalescent COVID-19 samples were obtained from the United States, Italy and Spain.

Per the germline V gene, CDR1 is SGHNT and CDR2 is YYREEE (reference sequence). Trimming pared 4 bases from V and 0 bases from J, leaving 11 bases between. CDR3 length: 15 amino acids. As handled by the study authors: Estimation of nucleated cell counts was performed using reference gene primer amplification. Assay used: immunoSEQ multiplex PCR; TCRdb lists only in-frame clones, some missing. That table gives V, J and clone size, and the DNA gave D and trimming. The sample lists about 170,000 clones; more than 85% were seen once. This rearrangement joins TRBV5-4 to TRBJ2-1, with unresolved D. The sequencing input was peripheral blood. This clonotype was obtained from a woman at least 80 years old in a cohort sampled during active or convalescent COVID-19. DNA for the CDR3: TGTGCCAGCAGCCTCCCGTACAGCTCCTACAATGAGCAGTTCTTC. Its protein product is CASSLPYSSYNEQFF.